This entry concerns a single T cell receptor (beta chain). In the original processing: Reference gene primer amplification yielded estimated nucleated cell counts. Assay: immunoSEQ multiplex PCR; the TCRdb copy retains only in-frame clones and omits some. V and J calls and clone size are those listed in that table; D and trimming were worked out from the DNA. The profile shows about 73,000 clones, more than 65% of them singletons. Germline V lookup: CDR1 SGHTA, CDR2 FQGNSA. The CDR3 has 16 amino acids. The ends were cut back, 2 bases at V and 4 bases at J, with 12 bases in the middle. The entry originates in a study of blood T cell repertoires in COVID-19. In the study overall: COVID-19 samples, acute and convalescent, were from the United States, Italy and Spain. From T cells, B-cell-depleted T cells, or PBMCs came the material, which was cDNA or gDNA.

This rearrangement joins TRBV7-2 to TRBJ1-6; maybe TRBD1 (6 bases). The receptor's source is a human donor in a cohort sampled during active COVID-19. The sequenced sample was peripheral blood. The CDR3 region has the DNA TGTGCCAGCAGCTTACAAGGACAGCGATATAATTCACCCCTCCACTTT. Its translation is CASSLQGQRYNSPLHF.